The clone carrying this T cell receptor (beta chain) has a single count. This entry comes from a study of blood T cell repertoires in COVID-19. Some clones are missing from TCRdb's copy, which holds only in-frame ones; the method was immunoSEQ multiplex PCR. Among around 280,000 clones, about nine tenths were seen once, and the ten largest hold around 11%. The TCR was taken from a woman aged 25 to 39 with COVID-19, enrolled during active disease. Material: peripheral blood.

The CDR3 DNA follows: TGTGCCAGCAGTCTCGACGGAGCAACTAATGAAAAACTGTTTTTT. Its translation: CASSLDGATNEKLFF. J is TRBJ1-4 and V is TRBV5-5, with D hard to call. Trimming stripped 5 bases from V and 0 bases from J, with 11 bases between. Germline V CDR1 and CDR2: SGHKS, YYEKEE (reference sequence). This CDR3 spans 15 amino acids.